A single sample gave rise to the 17 T cell receptor beta chains below, sequenced in a study of cytomegalovirus exposure and HLA in healthy donors. Primers included in the PCR were 60 Vbeta and 13 Jbeta primers. Only in-frame clones appear in the TCRdb table, and some are missing; sequencing was by immunoSEQ multiplex PCR. Of some 140,000 clones in the sample, roughly 77% are singletons; the top ten hold 3.1%. The sequencing input was PBMCs. The receptors come from a female donor in good health and CMV-seronegative.

The chain recombines TRBV10-3 with TRBJ2-7, with D possibly TRBD1 on 6 matching bases. The V and J ends lost 2 bases and 0 bases respectively, with 8 bases between them. The germline CDR1 and CDR2 sequences are ENHRY and SYGVKD. This CDR3 contains 14 residues. The CDR3 DNA is TGTGCCATCAGTGAGGGGGGCATCTCCTACGAGCAGTACTTC. Protein product: CAISEGGISYEQYF.

This clone turned up a few times. The V and J genes are TRBV5-6 and TRBJ2-1; D gene ambiguous. The V gene lost 3 bases and the J gene lost 10 bases, with 17 bases spanning the gap. The length of the CDR3 is 14 residues. Germline V gene sequence: CDR1 SGHDT, CDR2 YYEEEE. The CDR3 loop is CASSSRVQMSEQFF. CDR3 bases: TGTGCCAGCAGCTCCCGGGTCCAAATGTCCGAGCAGTTCTTC.

This chain links TRBV7-2 with TRBJ1-1, with 8 bases fitting TRBD1. CDR3 length: 13 amino acids. The junction had 5 bases not matched to a gene; V was cut back by 3 bases and J by 8 bases. Looked up from germline, CDR1 is SGHTA and CDR2 is FQGNSA. The CDR3 sequence: CASSFGQGSEAFF. The CDR3, as DNA: TGTGCCAGCAGCTTCGGACAGGGCTCCGAAGCTTTCTTT.

The gene calls are TRBV4-2 and TRBJ2-2; D possibly corresponds to TRBD2 (6 bases). Trimming pared 4 bases from V and 4 bases from J, leaving 19 bases between. The CDR3 runs to 17 residues. CDR1 and CDR2 (germline): LGHNA, YNFKEQ. CDR3 loop: CASSLLQSGRGTGELFF. In DNA, the CDR3 is TGTGCCAGCAGCCTCTTACAATCGGGGCGGGGCACCGGGGAGCTGTTTTTT.

This clone was seen only a few times. V usage is TRBV14 and J usage is TRBJ2-3; D might be TRBD1 (5 bases). Germline CDR1 SGHDN, CDR2 FVKESK. Between the trimmed V and J ends, which lost 2 bases and 0 bases, there was a span of 9 bases. CDR3 length: 15 residues. This CDR3 reads CASSQQGRSTDTQYF. The CDR3 DNA reads as TGTGCCAGCAGCCAACAGGGTAGAAGCACAGATACGCAGTATTTT.

The chain joins TRBV19 to TRBJ1-1, with 8 nucleotides matching TRBD1. The germline gives CDR1 LNHDA, CDR2 SQIVND (reference sequence). There are 16 residues in the CDR3. V was clipped by 4 bases and J by 3 bases; unmatched bases: 10. CDR3: CASSSDDRGGDTEAFF. CDR3 coding DNA: TGTGCCAGTAGTAGCGACGACAGGGGAGGGGACACTGAAGCTTTCTTT.

This clone appeared a single time. The J gene is TRBJ1-1, the V gene TRBV5-4; D unclear. Trimming removed 4 bases at V and 1 base at J, with 11 bases between. The CDR3 covers 14 residues. Germline loops: CDR1 SGHNT, CDR2 YYREEE (reference sequence). As DNA, the CDR3 is TGTGCCAGCAGCCCAACCCGGGGGAACACTGAAGCTTTCTTT. Encoded protein: CASSPTRGNTEAFF. Full variable domain (outside the CDR3, taken from reference TRBV5-4 and TRBJ1-1): ETGVTQSPTHLIKTRGQQVTLRCSSQSGHNTVSWYQQALGQGPQFIFQYYREEENGRGNFPPRFSGLQFPNYSSELNVNALELDDSALYLCASSPTRGNTEAFFGQGTRLTVV.

The chain has TRBV7-9 and TRBJ2-3; the D gene is possibly TRBD1 (6 bases). Germline CDR1 and CDR2: SEHNR and FQNEAQ (reference sequence). V was pared by 3 bases and J by 3 bases, with 16 bases between. This CDR3 is 16 amino acids long. The CDR3 nucleotides read TGTGCCAGCAGCTTGAGTTCGCAGGGGAGAACAGATACGCAGTATTTT. This codes for CASSLSSQGRTDTQYF.

The chain is built from TRBV15 and TRBJ1-4; D is undetermined. Germline values: CDR1 LNHNV, CDR2 YYDKDF (reference sequence). Deletions cut 8 bases from V and 8 bases from J, with 15 bases between. The length of the CDR3 is 13 residues. This chain's CDR3 is CATGVDFGEKLFF. The CDR3 nucleotides read TGTGCCACCGGAGTAGATTTCGGGGAAAAACTGTTTTTT. Looking up the rest from reference TRBV15 and TRBJ1-4 gives the full variable domain: DAMVIQNPRYQVTQFGKPVTLSCSQTLNHNVMYWYQQKSSQAPKLLFHYYDKDFNNEADTPDNFQSRRPNTSFCFLDIRSPGLGDTAMYLCATGVDFGEKLFFGSGTQLSVL.

The chain couples TRBV5-1 to TRBJ1-5, with TRBD1 identical over 8 bases. J gave up 7 bases and V 1 base, and 7 bases lay outside the gene matches. The CDR3 length is 15 residues. Germline CDR1 reads SGHRS; CDR2 reads YFSETQ. The CDR3 loop reads CASSLNGQGRQPQHF. The CDR3 coding sequence is TGCGCCAGCAGCTTGAACGGACAGGGAAGGCAGCCCCAGCATTTT.

This clone was seen more than once but under ten times. The rearrangement links TRBV4-3 to TRBJ1-1; TRBD1 agrees at 7 bases. Germline CDR1 reads LGHNA; CDR2 reads YSLEER. V lost 4 bases to trimming and J lost 11 bases; unmatched junction nucleotides: 10. This CDR3 contains 13 residues. This chain's CDR3 is CASSRQGLGEAFF. The CDR3 DNA reads as TGCGCCAGCAGCCGACAGGGTTTGGGGGAGGCTTTCTTT.

The chain links TRBV15 to TRBJ2-5; TRBD1 is a possible D gene (6 bases). Germline CDR1 reads LNHNV; CDR2 reads YYDKDF (reference sequence). The CDR3 runs to 16 residues. Between the trimmed V and J ends, which lost 4 bases and 5 bases, there was a span of 20 bases. The CDR3 nucleotides are TGTGCCACCAGCATCCCCCAGGGGCAGGAGGCCGAGACCCAGTACTTC. Encoded protein: CATSIPQGQEAETQYF.

V and J are TRBV23-1 and TRBJ1-2; D gene unclear. TRBV23-1 is assigned to the ORF class and has an uncertain function. The V end lost 4 bases, the J end lost 1 base, and 7 bases lay between the germline ends. The CDR3 runs to 13 residues. The CDR3 DNA reads as TGCGCCAGCAGTCGCCTACGTAACTATGGCTACACCTTC. Translation gives CASSRLRNYGYTF.

The chain recombines TRBV9 with TRBJ2-1; possibly TRBD2 for D (7 bases). This CDR3 comprises 16 residues. The germline V gene has CDR1 SGDLS and CDR2 YYNGEE. The V gene lost 3 bases and the J gene lost 4 bases, with 17 bases spanning the gap. In nucleotides, the CDR3 is TGTGCCAGCAGCGCCCAGGGGCGGGGGTATTACAATGAGCAGTTCTTC. Translation: CASSAQGRGYYNEQFF.

This clone was counted a single time. V is TRBV6-6 and J is TRBJ2-3; TRBD1 might be the D (6 bases). The germline gives CDR1 MNHNY, CDR2 SVGAGI (reference sequence). V lost 0 bases to trimming and J lost 5 bases, with 15 bases between them. This CDR3 is 16 amino acids long. The chain's CDR3 is CASSYSGHQSRDTQYF. DNA for the CDR3: TGTGCCAGCAGTTACTCGGGACACCAATCGAGAGATACGCAGTATTTT.

The chain uses TRBV5-1 and TRBJ1-1, with 9 bases aligning to TRBD1. Germline V CDR1 and CDR2: SGHRS, YFSETQ. Losses at the gene ends were 4 bases for V and 10 bases for J; bases not matched to a gene: 8. The CDR3 is made up of 13 amino acids. CDR3 DNA sequence: TGCGCCAGCAGCATTGGACAGGGGCAACGAGCTTTCTTT. Translated: CASSIGQGQRAFF.

Comments on this clone: Other DNA variants within this sample encode the same CDR3. The J gene is TRBJ2-3, the V gene TRBV18; D perhaps matches TRBD2 (6 bases). V gave up 3 bases and J gave up 6 bases, with 7 bases separating them. CDR1 is KGHSH, CDR2 LQKENI, per germline. The CDR3 sequence is 12 residues long. In DNA form, the CDR3 reads TGTGCCAGCTCACCTCTAGCGGATACGCAGTATTTT. Translated: CASSPLADTQYF.